Here is one TCR beta chain with its context. Its antigen specificity is not known. This is a mouse receptor, so gene names and germline sequences are those of the mouse. The CDR3 extends 1 residue past the end of the read, so its final part is completed from the germline J gene. Receptor libraries were prepared by the immunoSEQ multiplex PCR assay. TCRbeta CDR3 sequencing was done by Adaptive Biotechnologies at survey depth, reporting CDR3 sequences, V/J genes, productive frequency and template counts. Amplification of TCR beta CDR3 regions started from genomic DNA instead of RNA. In the paper's pipeline: Pairwise repertoire overlap between tissues was quantified with Jensen-Shannon divergence, where 1 means complete divergence and 0 identical. Based on pairwise JSD values, tissues were grouped by single-linkage agglomerative hierarchical clustering, and the results were shown as dendrograms. All patient samples were analyzed with GLIPH2 using simulation_depth 1000, kmer_min_depth 3 and cdr3_length_cutoff 8, and only groups containing more than two unique CDR3s were kept. A standardized tissue-overlap score extrapolated Jaccard GLIPH-group overlap across patients to a standard repertoire size of 1000 clones. Linear mixed-effect models, with tissue as a fixed effect and individual as a random effect, were used to test how diversity related to clinical or experimental variables. The immuneACCESS repertoire file appears here via TCRdb, limited to in-frame rearrangements. These files lack a portion of the clones; in checked studies, under half of the deficit traces to unresolved V genes, and the cause of the others is not known. The V and J calls and clone size are taken from that table; D and trimming were inferred from the DNA. The sample table contains roughly 1,800 clones; only one count was recorded for nearly 45% of them. The leading ten clones occupy roughly 18% of the sample.

Its CDR3 holds 14 amino acids, cysteine through phenylalanine. The CDR3 was read in part: 39 bases, with the frame set at base 1. Ends trimmed: V by 3 bases, J by 3 bases; bases unmatched to a gene: 4. CDR1 and CDR2 were assigned from the germline V gene as SGHND and FRSKSL. Explained via the paper, the time point label denotes: mouse harvest day 14 after allogeneic transplant. Each mouse graft, delivered by tail vein injection, combined 10^6 splenic CD5+ T cells with 10^7 T-cell-depleted bone marrow cells. To model GVHD in mice, a major MHC-mismatch B6 (H2b) into BALB/c (H2d) model was used, and tissues were profiled at day 7 or 14. On day 7 or 14 post-transplant, mouse tissues and retro-orbital blood were harvested with separate sterile tools for each animal, and livers were flushed beforehand. Before genomic DNA was isolated with the DNeasy Blood & Tissue Kit, mouse tissues were minced with razor blades in buffered saline.

This sample stems from a study of tissue T cells after allogeneic stem cell transplantation (dated by TCRdb to the early 2020s). Study-wide context: The study profiled TCR beta repertoires across many tissues from research autopsies of patients with and without GVHD, plus mouse models of GVHD. The human arm was conducted as a prospective observational study, and neither blinding nor randomization was performed. General study outcomes and caveats: Only a few T cell clones appeared in more than one patient, yet motif-based clustering showed tissue-specific repertoire signatures that were shared between patients. A small and clinically heterogeneous patient cohort was studied, and sampling depth was acknowledged as a limitation. Within patients, how anatomically similar the tissues were was a key factor in shaping TCR repertoire composition, regardless of disease or transplant status. In both patients and mice, T cells from blood and spleen picked up only a limited part of the TCR repertoire that was detected in tissues. Which tissue TCRs were alloreactive or antigen-specific was not determined in the study, and some clones might have been persisting host cells.

The source of this sequence is a female BALB/c mouse given C57BL/6 T cells with graft-versus-host disease after an allogeneic hematopoietic cell transplant. Material for sequencing was gut tissue. The rearranged chain carries TRBV15 and TRBJ2-7; the central 8 bases match TRBD2. CDR3 protein: CASSLAGGFYEQYF. The CDR3 DNA, read in part, is TGTGCCAGCAGTTTGGCTGGGGGGTTCTATGAACAGTAC.